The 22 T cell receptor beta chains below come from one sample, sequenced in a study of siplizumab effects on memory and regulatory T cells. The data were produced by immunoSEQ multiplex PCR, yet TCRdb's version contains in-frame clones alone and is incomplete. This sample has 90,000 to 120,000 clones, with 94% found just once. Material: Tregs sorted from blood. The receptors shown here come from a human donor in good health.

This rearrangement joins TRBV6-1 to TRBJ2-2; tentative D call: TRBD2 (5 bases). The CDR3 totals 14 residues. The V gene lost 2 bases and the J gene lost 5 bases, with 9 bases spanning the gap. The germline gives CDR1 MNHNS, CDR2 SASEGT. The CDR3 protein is CASSELGETGELFF. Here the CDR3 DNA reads TGTGCCAGCAGTGAACTCGGGGAAACCGGGGAGCTGTTTTTT.

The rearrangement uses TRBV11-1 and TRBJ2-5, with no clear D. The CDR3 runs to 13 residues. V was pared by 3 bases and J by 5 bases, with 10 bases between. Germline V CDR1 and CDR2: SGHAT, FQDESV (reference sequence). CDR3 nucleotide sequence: TGTGCCAGCAGCTTCTCGGGCTGGGAGACCCAGTACTTC. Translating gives CASSFSGWETQYF.

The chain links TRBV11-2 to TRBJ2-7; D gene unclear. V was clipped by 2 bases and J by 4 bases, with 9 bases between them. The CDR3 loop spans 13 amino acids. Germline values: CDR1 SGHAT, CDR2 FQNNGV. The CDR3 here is CASSLPLAYEQYF. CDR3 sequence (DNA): TGTGCCAGCAGCTTACCGCTTGCATACGAGCAGTACTTC.

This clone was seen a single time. DNA of the CDR3: TGTGCCAGCAGTCTCCCAGGGTTGCTAGAGACCCAGTACTTC. It yields the protein CASSLPGLLETQYF. V and J are TRBV28 and TRBJ2-5; perhaps TRBD1 as D (5 bases). This CDR3 is 14 amino acids long. CDR1 and CDR2 (germline): MDHEN, SYDVKM. V lost 5 bases and J lost 4, with 14 bases in between.

The CDR3, as DNA: TGTGCCAGCAGCTCTCCCGGACTTAGCGGGACTAACGCCGGGGAGCTGTTTTTT. Translating it yields CASSSPGLSGTNAGELFF. This chain connects TRBV5-4 to TRBJ2-2, with 8 bases lining up with TRBD2. This CDR3 has 18 amino acids. Per germline, CDR1 SGHNT and CDR2 YYREEE (reference sequence). V was clipped by 3 bases and J by 6 bases; unmatched bases: 16.

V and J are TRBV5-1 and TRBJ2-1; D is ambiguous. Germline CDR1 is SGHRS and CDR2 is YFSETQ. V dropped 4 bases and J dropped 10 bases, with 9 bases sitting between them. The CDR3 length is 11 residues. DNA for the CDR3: TGCGCCAGCAGCGAGCAGAGCGAGCAGTTCTTC. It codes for CASSEQSEQFF.

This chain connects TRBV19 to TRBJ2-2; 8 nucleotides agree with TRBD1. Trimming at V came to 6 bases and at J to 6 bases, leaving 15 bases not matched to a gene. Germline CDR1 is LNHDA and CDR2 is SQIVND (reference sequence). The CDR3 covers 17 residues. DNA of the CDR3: TGTGCCAGTAGGTTGAGGTCAGGGGGCTCGGAAGCCGGGGAGCTGTTTTTT. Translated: CASRLRSGGSEAGELFF. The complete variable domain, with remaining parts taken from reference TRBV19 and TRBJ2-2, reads DGGITQSPKYLFRKEGQNVTLSCEQNLNHDAMYWYRQDPGQGLRLIYYSQIVNDFQKGDIAEGYSVSREKKESFPLTVTSAQKNPTAFYLCASRLRSGGSEAGELFFGEGSRLTVL.

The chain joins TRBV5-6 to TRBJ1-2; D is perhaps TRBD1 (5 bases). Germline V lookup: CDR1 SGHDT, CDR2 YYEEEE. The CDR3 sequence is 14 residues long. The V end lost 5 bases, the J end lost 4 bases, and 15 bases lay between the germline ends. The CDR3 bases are TGTGCCAGCAGATCCTCTATCGGGACCTATGGCTACACCTTC. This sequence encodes CASRSSIGTYGYTF.

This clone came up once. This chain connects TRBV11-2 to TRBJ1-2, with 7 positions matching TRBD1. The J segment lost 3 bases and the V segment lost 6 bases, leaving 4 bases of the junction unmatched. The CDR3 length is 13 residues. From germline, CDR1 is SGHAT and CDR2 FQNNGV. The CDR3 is CASSPDRYYGYTF. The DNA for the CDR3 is TGTGCCAGCAGTCCGGACAGGTACTATGGCTACACCTTC.

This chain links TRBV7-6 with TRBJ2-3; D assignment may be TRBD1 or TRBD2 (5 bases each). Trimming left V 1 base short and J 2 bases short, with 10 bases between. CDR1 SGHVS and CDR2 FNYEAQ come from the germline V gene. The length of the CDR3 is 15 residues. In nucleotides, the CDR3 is TGTGCCAGCAGCTTAGACGGGACCTTCACAGATACGCAGTATTTT. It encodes CASSLDGTFTDTQYF.

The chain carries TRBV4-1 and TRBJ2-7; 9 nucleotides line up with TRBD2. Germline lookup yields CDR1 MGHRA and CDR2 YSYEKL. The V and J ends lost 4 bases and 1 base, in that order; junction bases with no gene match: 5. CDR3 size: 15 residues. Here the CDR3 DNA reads TGCGCCAGCAGCCGGCCGGGACTAGCTTCCTACGAGCAGTACTTC. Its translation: CASSRPGLASYEQYF.

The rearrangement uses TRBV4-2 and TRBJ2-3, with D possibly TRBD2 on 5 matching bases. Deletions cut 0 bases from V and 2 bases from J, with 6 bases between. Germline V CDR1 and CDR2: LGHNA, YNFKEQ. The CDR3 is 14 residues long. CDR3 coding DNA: TGTGCCAGCAGCCAAGAGGGAGCCACAGATACGCAGTATTTT. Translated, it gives CASSQEGATDTQYF.

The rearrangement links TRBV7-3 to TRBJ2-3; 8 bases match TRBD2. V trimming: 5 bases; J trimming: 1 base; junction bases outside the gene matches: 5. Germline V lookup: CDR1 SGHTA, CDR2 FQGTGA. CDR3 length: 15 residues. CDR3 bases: TGTGCCAGCAGCCCTACGACTAGCGGCACAGATACGCAGTATTTT. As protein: CASSPTTSGTDTQYF.

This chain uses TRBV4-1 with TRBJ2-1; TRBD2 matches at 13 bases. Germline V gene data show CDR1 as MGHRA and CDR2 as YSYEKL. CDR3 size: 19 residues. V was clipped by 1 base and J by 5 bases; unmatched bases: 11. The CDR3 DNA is TGCGCCAGCAGCCAAGCCCTCGGGTCCGGGACTAGCGGGGACAATGAGCAGTTCTTC. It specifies CASSQALGSGTSGDNEQFF.

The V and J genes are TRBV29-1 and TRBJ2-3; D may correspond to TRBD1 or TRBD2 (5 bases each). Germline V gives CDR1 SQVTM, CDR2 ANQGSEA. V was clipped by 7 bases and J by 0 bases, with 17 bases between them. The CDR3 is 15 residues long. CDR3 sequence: CSAGTRIASTDTQYF. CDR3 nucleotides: TGCAGCGCTGGGACGCGGATTGCTAGCACAGATACGCAGTATTTT.

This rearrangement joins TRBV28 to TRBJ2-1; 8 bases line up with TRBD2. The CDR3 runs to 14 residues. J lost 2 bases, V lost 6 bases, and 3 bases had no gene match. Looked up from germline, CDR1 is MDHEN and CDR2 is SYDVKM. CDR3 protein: CASRSGSTYNEQFF. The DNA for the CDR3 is TGTGCCAGCAGAAGCGGGAGCACCTACAATGAGCAGTTCTTC.

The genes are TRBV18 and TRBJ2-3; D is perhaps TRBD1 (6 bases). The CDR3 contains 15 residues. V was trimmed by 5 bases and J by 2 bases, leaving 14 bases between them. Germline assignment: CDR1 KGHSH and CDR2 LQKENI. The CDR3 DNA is TGTGCCAGCTCAAGCAGGGGCCCGGCCACAGATACGCAGTATTTT. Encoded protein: CASSSRGPATDTQYF.

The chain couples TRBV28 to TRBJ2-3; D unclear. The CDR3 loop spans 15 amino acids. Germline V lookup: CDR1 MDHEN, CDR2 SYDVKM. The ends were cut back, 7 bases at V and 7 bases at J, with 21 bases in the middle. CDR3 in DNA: TGTGCCAGCAACGACGGACGATTCCGCAGTAATACGCAGTATTTT. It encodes CASNDGRFRSNTQYF.

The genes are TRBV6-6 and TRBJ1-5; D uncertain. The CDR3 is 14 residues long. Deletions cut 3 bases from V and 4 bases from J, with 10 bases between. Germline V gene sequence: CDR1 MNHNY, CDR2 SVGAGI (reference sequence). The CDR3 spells CASSYNGRNQPQHF. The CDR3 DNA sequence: TGTGCCAGCAGTTATAATGGGAGAAATCAGCCCCAGCATTTT.

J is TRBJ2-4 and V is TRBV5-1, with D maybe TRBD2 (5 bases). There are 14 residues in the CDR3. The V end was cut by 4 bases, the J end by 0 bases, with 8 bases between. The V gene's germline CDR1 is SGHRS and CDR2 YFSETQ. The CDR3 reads CASSPGLAKNIQYF. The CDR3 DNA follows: TGCGCCAGCAGCCCCGGACTAGCCAAAAACATTCAGTACTTC.

CDR3 sequence: CASTNSYYDRESGELFF. The CDR3 bases are TGTGCCAGCACCAACTCTTATTATGACAGGGAATCCGGGGAGCTGTTTTTT. The rearrangement links TRBV4-2 to TRBJ2-2; the match to TRBD1 covers 7 bases. V lost 7 bases to trimming and J lost 6 bases; unmatched junction nucleotides: 17. The germline V gene has CDR1 LGHNA and CDR2 YNFKEQ. This CDR3 has 17 amino acids.

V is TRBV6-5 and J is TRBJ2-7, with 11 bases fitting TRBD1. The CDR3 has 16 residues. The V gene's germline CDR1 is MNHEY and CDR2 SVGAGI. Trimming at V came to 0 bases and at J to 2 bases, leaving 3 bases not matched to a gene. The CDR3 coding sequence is TGTGCCAGCAGTTACTCGTCGGGACAGGGGGCCTACGAGCAGTACTTC. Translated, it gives CASSYSSGQGAYEQYF.